The rows below give T cell receptor beta chains drawn from one sample of a study of cytomegalovirus exposure and HLA in healthy donors. Sequenced by immunoSEQ multiplex PCR; TCRdb stores in-frame clones only, minus some. The sample has about 150,000 clones, approximately 80% seen once. Sequences were obtained from PBMCs. These receptors were obtained from a woman aged 35 to 49 in good health and CMV-seronegative. The CDR3 runs from the conserved cysteine through the conserved F or W. The order of the fields is clone size, J gene, CDR3 length, D gene, V gene, CDR3 protein, CDR3 DNA. A D gene is named only where the DNA matches it firmly. Size tells how often a clone was seen (once, few, many) or the class of an expanded clone, and some rows leave it out.

- | TRBJ2-3 | 16 | TRBD2 | TRBV5-4 | CASSLIVSGGADTQYF | TGTGCCAGCAGCCTAATCGTTAGCGGGGGTGCAGATACGCAGTATTTT
- | TRBJ2-1 | 14 | TRBD2 | TRBV6-5 | CASSDSGDYNEQFF | TGTGCCAGCAGTGATAGCGGGGATTACAATGAGCAGTTCTTC
- | TRBJ2-5 | 17 | TRBD2 | TRBV28 | CASSLYRLAGDQETQYF | TGTGCCAGCAGTTTATACAGGCTAGCGGGGGACCAAGAGACCCAGTACTTC
- | TRBJ2-1 | 17 | TRBD2 | TRBV28 | CASRSPGLAVTYNEQFF | TGTGCCAGCAGGAGTCCGGGACTAGCGGTTACCTACAATGAGCAGTTCTTC
- | TRBJ1-1 | 13 | - | TRBV6-6 | CASSTYRNTEAFF | TGTGCCAGCAGTACGTACAGGAACACTGAAGCTTTCTTT
- | TRBJ2-1 | 13 | TRBD2 | TRBV7-6 | CASRGTGGNEQFF | TGTGCCAGCAGAGGGACGGGGGGGAATGAGCAGTTCTTC
few | TRBJ1-6 | 16 | - | TRBV28 | CASSWGDAYFNSPLHF | TGTGCCAGCAGTTGGGGGGACGCCTATTTTAATTCACCCCTCCACTTT
- | TRBJ2-7 | 15 | - | TRBV7-2 | CASSSDRMGIYEQYF | TGTGCCAGCAGCAGCGACAGGATGGGGATATACGAGCAGTACTTC
- | TRBJ2-3 | 13 | - | TRBV5-1 | CASSPPTRDTQYF | TGCGCCAGCAGTCCACCGACTAGGGATACGCAGTATTTT
- | TRBJ2-1 | 17 | - | TRBV5-4 | CASSLAGEGLSYNEQFF | TGTGCCAGCAGCTTGGCCGGCGAGGGTTTATCCTACAATGAGCAGTTCTTC
- | TRBJ2-1 | 14 | TRBD2 | TRBV28 | CASSWGGGYNEQFF | TGTGCCAGCAGTTGGGGCGGGGGCTACAATGAGCAGTTCTTC
- | TRBJ1-3 | 14 | - | TRBV7-9 | CASSLQGAGNTIYF | TGTGCCAGCAGCTTACAGGGTGCTGGAAACACCATATATTTT
- | TRBJ1-1 | 12 | - | TRBV6-6 | CASSYWGDEAFF | TGTGCCAGCAGTTACTGGGGGGATGAAGCTTTCTTT
- | TRBJ1-2 | 14 | - | TRBV6-1 | CASSARAGSDGYTF | TGTGCCAGCAGCGCCAGGGCAGGTTCTGATGGCTACACCTTC
- | TRBJ2-7 | 12 | - | TRBV11-2 | CASSLNNYEQYF | TGTGCCAGCAGCCTCAACAATTACGAGCAGTACTTC
- | TRBJ2-6 | 15 | - | TRBV11-3 | CASSPQKAGANGLTF | TGTGCCAGCAGCCCTCAGAAAGCTGGGGCCAACGGCCTGACTTTC
- | TRBJ2-7 | 17 | TRBD1 | TRBV11-3 | CASSPRGQGTPRFEQYF | TGTGCCAGCAGCCCACGGGGACAGGGCACGCCGAGGTTCGAGCAGTACTTC
- | TRBJ2-5 | 16 | TRBD2 | TRBV5-6 | CASTTGREAGKETQYF | TGTGCCAGCACCACGGGGCGGGAGGCTGGGAAAGAGACCCAGTACTTC
- | TRBJ2-7 | 15 | - | TRBV23-1 | CASSRTDRKPHEQYF | TGCGCCAGCAGTCGGACCGACAGGAAACCCCACGAGCAGTACTTC
- | TRBJ1-4 | 15 | - | TRBV5-1 | CASNMEGGQSEKLFF | TGCGCCAGCAACATGGAGGGGGGGCAAAGTGAAAAACTGTTTTTT
- | TRBJ2-7 | 13 | - | TRBV7-2 | CASSPRTRGEQYF | TGTGCCAGCAGCCCTAGAACTAGAGGCGAGCAGTACTTC
- | TRBJ2-3 | 15 | TRBD2 | TRBV19 | CASSIISGSSDTQYF | TGTGCCAGTAGTATCATTAGCGGGAGTTCAGATACGCAGTATTTT
- | TRBJ2-1 | 13 | - | TRBV7-6 | CASSVNGGGEQFF | TGTGCCAGCAGCGTGAACGGGGGAGGTGAGCAGTTCTTC
- | TRBJ2-4 | 14 | - | TRBV2 | CASSERRGQNIQYF | TGTGCCAGCAGTGAACGGCGGGGTCAAAACATTCAGTACTTC
- | TRBJ2-3 | 16 | TRBD2 | TRBV13 | CASRGEGSGSTDTQYF | TGTGCCAGCCGGGGGGAAGGTAGCGGGAGCACAGATACGCAGTATTTT
- | TRBJ1-3 | 14 | TRBD1 | TRBV2 | CASSRDRAGNTIYF | TGTGCCAGCAGTCGCGACAGGGCTGGAAACACCATATATTTT
- | TRBJ2-2 | 15 | TRBD1 | TRBV10-2 | CASRSLDRDTGELFF | TGCGCCAGCAGGAGCCTTGACAGGGACACCGGGGAGCTGTTTTTT
- | TRBJ1-6 | 12 | - | TRBV29-1 | CSGNRENSPLHF | TGCAGTGGAAACAGGGAGAATTCACCCCTCCACTTT
- | TRBJ2-3 | 18 | TRBD2 | TRBV4-2 | CASSRLLGLAGSTDTQYF | TGTGCCAGCAGCCGACTCTTGGGACTAGCGGGAAGCACAGATACGCAGTATTTT
- | TRBJ2-1 | 16 | TRBD2 | TRBV7-3 | CASSMGRTSGGAEQFF | TGTGCCAGCAGCATGGGAAGGACTAGCGGGGGGGCGGAGCAGTTCTTC
- | TRBJ2-7 | 14 | - | TRBV5-1 | CASSRDSDRDEQYF | TGCGCCAGCAGCCGGGACTCCGATCGAGACGAGCAGTACTTC
- | TRBJ2-5 | 12 | - | TRBV7-6 | CASRRVGETQYF | TGTGCCAGCCGCCGGGTTGGAGAGACCCAGTACTTC
- | TRBJ2-7 | 12 | - | TRBV21-1 | CASSIEYYEQYF | TGTGCCAGCAGCATAGAGTACTACGAGCAGTACTTC
few | TRBJ2-5 | 16 | TRBD1 | TRBV15 | CATSRRTGGILETQYF | TGTGCCACCAGCAGACGGACAGGGGGGATCTTAGAGACCCAGTACTTC
- | TRBJ2-5 | 14 | TRBD2 | TRBV19 | CASSISGGAGTQYF | TGTGCCAGTAGTATTAGCGGGGGGGCTGGGACCCAGTACTTC
- | TRBJ2-4 | 16 | - | TRBV18 | CASSPGGGEEKDIQYF | TGTGCCAGCTCACCAGGAGGGGGCGAAGAAAAAGACATTCAGTACTTC
- | TRBJ2-1 | 12 | TRBD2 | TRBV30 | CAWTSGHNEQFF | TGTGCCTGGACTAGCGGGCACAATGAGCAGTTCTTC
- | TRBJ2-7 | 15 | TRBD2 | TRBV6-6 | CASSYSSGSSYEQYF | TGTGCCAGCAGTTATTCTAGCGGCAGCTCCTACGAGCAGTACTTC
- | TRBJ2-7 | 16 | TRBD2 | TRBV28 | CASSPAGGLSSYEQYF | TGTGCCAGCAGTCCAGCGGGAGGCCTGAGCTCCTACGAGCAGTACTTC
- | TRBJ2-3 | 16 | TRBD2 | TRBV7-3 | CASSLGLAGEADTQYF | TGTGCCAGCAGCTTGGGACTAGCGGGAGAGGCGGATACGCAGTATTTT
- | TRBJ1-5 | 16 | TRBD1 | TRBV7-2 | CASSLHRGGTNQPQHF | TGTGCCAGCAGCTTACACAGGGGGGGGACCAATCAGCCCCAGCATTTT
- | TRBJ1-2 | 17 | - | TRBV4-3 | CASSQRAGASAPYGYTF | TGCGCCAGCAGCCAACGAGCGGGGGCTTCTGCGCCCTATGGCTACACCTTC
few | TRBJ2-7 | 16 | TRBD2 | TRBV11-2 | CASSLSLLAGVKEQYF | TGTGCCAGCAGCTTATCCCTACTAGCGGGGGTAAAGGAGCAGTACTTC
- | TRBJ2-1 | 13 | - | TRBV28 | CASSLSGYNEQFF | TGTGCCAGCAGTTTATCGGGCTACAATGAGCAGTTCTTC
- | TRBJ2-3 | 15 | TRBD1 | TRBV7-9 | CASSDTTGVTDTQYF | TGTGCCAGCAGCGACACCACAGGGGTCACAGATACGCAGTATTTT